This is a list of T cell receptor beta chains from one sample in a study of T cells after somatic rescue of genetic block. Assay used: immunoSEQ multiplex PCR; TCRdb lists only in-frame clones, some missing. The data show about 63,000 clones, 92% seen once. Sequencing input: peripheral blood mononuclear cells (PBMCs). All receptors derive from a man between 40 and 49 years old. The CDR3 runs from the conserved cysteine through the conserved F or W. D genes are given only for firm matches. Not all rows give a size; the values are once, few, many and, for expanded clones, a class.

TRBJ1-1,TRBV19,NA,NA,CASKGNTEAFF,TGTGCCAGTAAAGGGAACACTGAAGCTTTCTTT
TRBJ2-3,TRBV14,NA,NA,CASSQRLDGTDTQYF,TGTGCCAGCAGCCAAAGGTTGGACGGCACAGATACGCAGTATTTT
TRBJ1-1,TRBV6-6,TRBD1,NA,CATRQGLGTEAFF,TGTGCCACGCGACAGGGGTTAGGCACTGAAGCTTTCTTT
TRBJ2-5,TRBV30,NA,NA,CAWGGRPETQYF,TGTGCCTGGGGGGGACGTCCGGAGACCCAGTACTTC
TRBJ1-2,TRBV7-8,NA,NA,CASSYRPNPLGGYTF,TGTGCCAGCAGCTACCGACCTAACCCTTTGGGGGGCTACACCTTC
TRBJ2-5,TRBV5-6,TRBD1,NA,CASSWGTAWTQYF,TGTGCCAGCAGCTGGGGGACAGCTTGGACCCAGTACTTC
TRBJ2-3,TRBV19,TRBD1,NA,CASSAPGQGADTQYF,TGTGCCAGTAGTGCGCCGGGACAGGGGGCAGATACGCAGTATTTT
TRBJ2-7,TRBV10-1,TRBD2,NA,CASSESEGPSGSLGYEQYF,TGCGCCAGCAGTGAGTCGGAGGGGCCTAGCGGGAGCTTAGGCTACGAGCAGTACTTC
TRBJ2-5,TRBV27,NA,once,CASSSRGPERETQYF,TGTGCCAGCAGTTCAAGGGGCCCGGAGAGAGAGACCCAGTACTTC
TRBJ2-7,TRBV4-1,TRBD1,NA,CASSHPLPGTGPYEQYF,TGCGCCAGCAGCCACCCTCTTCCCGGGACAGGGCCCTACGAGCAGTACTTC
TRBJ2-1,TRBV19,TRBD2,few,CASSMTSGSYNEQFF,TGTGCCAGTAGTATGACTAGCGGGTCCTACAATGAGCAGTTCTTC
TRBJ2-7,TRBV11-2,NA,NA,CASSLDYEQYF,TGTGCCAGCAGCTTAGACTACGAGCAGTACTTC
TRBJ2-1,TRBV29-1,TRBD2,NA,CSVEGGTIYYNEQFF,TGCAGCGTTGAGGGTGGGACTATATATTACAATGAGCAGTTCTTC
TRBJ2-1,TRBV14,NA,NA,CASSQDYAEQFF,TGTGCCAGCAGCCAAGATTACGCTGAGCAGTTCTTC
TRBJ2-2,TRBV5-1,NA,NA,CASSFSDTGELFF,TGCGCCAGCAGCTTTTCAGACACCGGGGAGCTGTTTTTT
TRBJ2-3,TRBV2,NA,once,CASGDAPAGRTQYF,TGTGCCAGCGGGGACGCCCCCGCCGGGCGGACGCAGTATTTT
TRBJ1-6,TRBV6-5,TRBD1,NA,CASSYSNRGNSPLHF,TGTGCCAGCAGTTACAGTAACAGGGGTAATTCACCCCTCCACTTT
TRBJ1-6,TRBV6-6,NA,once,CASSYGGTRPLHF,TGTGCCAGCAGTTACGGGGGCACGCGTCCCCTCCACTTT
TRBJ2-1,TRBV7-2,NA,NA,CASSPDRSYNEQFF,TGTGCCAGCAGCCCCGACAGGTCCTACAATGAGCAGTTCTTC
TRBJ2-7,TRBV15,NA,once,CATSLRLGYEQYF,TGTGCCACCAGCTTGCGGCTAGGCTACGAGCAGTACTTC
TRBJ2-2,TRBV2,TRBD2,NA,CASRTGLAGTGELFF,TGTGCCAGCAGGACCGGACTAGCGGGCACCGGGGAGCTGTTTTTT
TRBJ1-1,TRBV5-1,NA,NA,CASSYGGDTEAFF,TGCGCCAGCAGCTACGGGGGGGACACTGAAGCTTTCTTT
TRBJ2-2,TRBV7-9,TRBD1,NA,CASRRDSNTGELFF,TGTGCCAGCCGCCGGGACAGCAACACCGGGGAGCTGTTTTTT
TRBJ1-4,TRBV9,NA,NA,CASSVSGGTTNEKLFF,TGTGCCAGCAGCGTATCGGGGGGTACCACTAATGAAAAACTGTTTTTT
TRBJ1-1,TRBV11-3,NA,NA,CASSLGRLTEAFF,TGTGCCAGCAGCTTAGGTCGCCTCACTGAAGCTTTCTTT
TRBJ2-7,TRBV28,NA,NA,CASTIPGDAYEQYF,TGTGCCAGCACCATCCCTGGGGACGCCTACGAGCAGTACTTC
TRBJ2-5,TRBV4-3,TRBD2,NA,CASSQGISGSGETQYF,TGCGCCAGCAGCCAAGGTATTAGCGGGAGTGGTGAGACCCAGTACTTC
TRBJ2-5,TRBV7-9,NA,NA,CASSLDRAETQYF,TGTGCCAGCAGCTTAGACAGGGCCGAGACCCAGTACTTC
TRBJ1-4,TRBV6-1,NA,NA,CASSPNRATNEKLFF,TGTGCCAGCAGTCCTAACAGGGCAACTAATGAAAAACTGTTTTTT
TRBJ1-2,TRBV7-9,NA,once,CASSFGREQDGYTF,TGTGCCAGCAGCTTTGGCAGGGAGCAAGATGGCTACACCTTC
TRBJ2-5,TRBV18,NA,once,CASSPTFQETQYF,TGTGCCAGCTCACCTACGTTTCAAGAGACCCAGTACTTC
TRBJ2-1,TRBV5-5,TRBD1,NA,CASSLQGESYNEQFF,TGTGCCAGCAGCTTACAGGGGGAATCCTACAATGAGCAGTTCTTC
TRBJ1-5,TRBV19,NA,NA,CASSRQVSNQPQHF,TGTGCCAGTAGCCGACAGGTTAGCAATCAGCCCCAGCATTTT
TRBJ1-6,TRBV9,NA,NA,CASSVRQDNSPLHF,TGTGCCAGCAGCGTCAGACAGGATAATTCACCCCTCCACTTT
TRBJ1-6,TRBV30,TRBD1,NA,CAWSPRDRGSPLHF,TGTGCCTGGAGTCCCCGGGACAGGGGATCACCCCTCCACTTT
TRBJ2-3,TRBV5-8,TRBD1,once,CASSLNRGSTDTQYF,TGTGCCAGCAGCTTAAACAGGGGTAGCACAGATACGCAGTATTTT
TRBJ2-7,TRBV13,TRBD2,NA,CASSPSGLAGYYEQYF,TGTGCCAGCAGCCCGTCGGGACTAGCGGGCTATTACGAGCAGTACTTC
TRBJ2-6,TRBV5-4,NA,NA,CASSIETGLMTGANVLTF,TGTGCCAGCAGCATAGAAACAGGGTTGATGACTGGGGCCAACGTCCTGACTTTC
TRBJ1-1,TRBV2,NA,once,CASNTQEGNTEAFF,TGTGCCAGCAACACCCAGGAGGGGAACACTGAAGCTTTCTTT
TRBJ2-7,TRBV27,NA,NA,CASKKDGTYEQYF,TGTGCCAGCAAAAAAGACGGAACCTACGAGCAGTACTTC
TRBJ2-1,TRBV11-2,TRBD1,NA,CASSLRDRTYNEQFF,TGTGCCAGCAGCTTAAGGGACAGAACCTACAATGAGCAGTTCTTC
TRBJ1-1,TRBV7-9,NA,NA,CASSPVGVREAFF,TGTGCCAGCAGCCCAGTTGGGGTCAGAGAAGCTTTCTTT
TRBJ2-3,TRBV2,NA,once,CASMEVTKLKDTQYF,TGTGCCAGCATGGAAGTGACTAAATTGAAAGATACGCAGTATTTT
TRBJ1-4,TRBV5-6,TRBD1,NA,CASRHIQGSDEKLFF,TGTGCCAGCAGGCATATACAGGGGTCGGATGAAAAACTGTTTTTT
TRBJ2-7,TRBV13,NA,NA,CASSSTPYEQYF,TGTGCCAGCAGCTCTACTCCTTACGAGCAGTACTTC
TRBJ2-1,TRBV7-9,TRBD1,NA,CASSPRDRAYNEQFF,TGTGCCAGCAGCCCCCGGGACAGGGCTTACAATGAGCAGTTCTTC
TRBJ2-1,TRBV28,TRBD2,NA,CASMGTSGSDEQFF,TGTGCCAGCATGGGGACTAGCGGGAGCGATGAGCAGTTCTTC
TRBJ2-3,TRBV9,NA,NA,CASSPQVSDTQYF,TGTGCCAGCAGCCCCCAGGTGTCGGATACGCAGTATTTT
TRBJ1-5,TRBV7-2,NA,NA,CASSLPGEDGNQPQHF,TGTGCCAGCAGCTTACCAGGGGAAGATGGTAATCAGCCCCAGCATTTT
TRBJ2-7,TRBV6-5,TRBD1,NA,CASSRTGPPYEQYF,TGTGCCAGCAGTCGGACAGGGCCCCCCTACGAGCAGTACTTC
TRBJ1-4,TRBV27,TRBD1,NA,CASSLSPGGEEKLFF,TGTGCCAGCAGTTTATCCCCAGGGGGTGAGGAAAAACTGTTTTTT